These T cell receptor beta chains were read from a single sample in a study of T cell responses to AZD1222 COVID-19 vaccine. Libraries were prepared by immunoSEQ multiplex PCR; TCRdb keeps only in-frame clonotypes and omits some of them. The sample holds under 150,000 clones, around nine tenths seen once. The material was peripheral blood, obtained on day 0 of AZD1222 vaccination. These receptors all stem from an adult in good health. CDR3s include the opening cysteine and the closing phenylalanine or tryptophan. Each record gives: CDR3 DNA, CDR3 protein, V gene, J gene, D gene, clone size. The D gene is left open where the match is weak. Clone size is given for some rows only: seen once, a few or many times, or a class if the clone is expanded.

TGCGCCAGCAGGGATTGGGGCACAGCGGGGGAGCAGTACTTC	CASRDWGTAGEQYF	TRBV5-1	TRBJ2-7	TRBD2	-
TGTGCCAGCAGCTGGGGACTAGCGGACAATGAGCAGTTCTTC	CASSWGLADNEQFF	TRBV5-4	TRBJ2-1	TRBD2	-
TGTGCCTGGAGCGCCCCCCGGGTCGACAGGAAGGGCTACACCTTC	CAWSAPRVDRKGYTF	TRBV30	TRBJ1-2	-	-
TGTGCCAGCAGGTCGGGTCTATCTCCGTTCTTC	CASRSGLSPFF	TRBV28	TRBJ2-1	-	few
TGTGCCAGCTCACCCAGCGGCTACACCGGGGAGCTGTTTTTT	CASSPSGYTGELFF	TRBV18	TRBJ2-2	-	once
TGTGCCAGCAGCATACAGGGGCAGCCCCAGCATTTT	CASSIQGQPQHF	TRBV7-9	TRBJ1-5	TRBD1	-
TGTGCCAGCAGCCCTCGCGGGGGGGCTCTACCCCAAGAGACCCAGTACTTC	CASSPRGGALPQETQYF	TRBV9	TRBJ2-5	TRBD2	-
TGTGCCAGCAGTGATATGTCTGGGGGATCACCCCTCCACTTT	CASSDMSGGSPLHF	TRBV6-1	TRBJ1-6	-	-
TGTGCCAGCGGTCCTACGGGTTCAATATCGGCTTTCTTT	CASGPTGSISAFF	TRBV6-5	TRBJ1-1	-	-
TGTGCCAGCAGCCAAGATTCGGGAGCGGGAGGTTACACCGGGGAGCTGTTTTTT	CASSQDSGAGGYTGELFF	TRBV4-2	TRBJ2-2	TRBD2	-
TGTGCCAGCAGCTCATTCGCGGTGGATAGCAATCAGCCCCAGCATTTT	CASSSFAVDSNQPQHF	TRBV7-9	TRBJ1-5	-	-
TGTGCCAGCAGTCTAAAGGCGGAGGGTACCCCGCAGTACTTC	CASSLKAEGTPQYF	TRBV3-1/TRBV3-2	TRBJ2-7	-	-
TGTGCCAGCAGAGACAGGGGATTAAATGAGCAGTTCTTC	CASRDRGLNEQFF	TRBV5-4	TRBJ2-1	TRBD1	-
TGTGCCAGCAGTGAGGGTCTTGAAGCTTTCTTT	CASSEGLEAFF	TRBV6-2/TRBV6-3	TRBJ1-1	-	medium-sized
TGTGCCAGCAGCTTAGAGGGCAGGGCCAATCAGCCCCAGCATTTT	CASSLEGRANQPQHF	TRBV7-2	TRBJ1-5	-	-
TGTGCTAGTGGTTTGGTACCCCCTAAGCGGGAGGGCCTCGAGCAGTACTTC	CASGLVPPKREGLEQYF	TRBV12-5	TRBJ2-7	TRBD2	-
TGTGCCAGCAGTTTCGGGGGCGGGAGAGCGGAGACCCAGTACTTC	CASSFGGGRAETQYF	TRBV6-2/TRBV6-3	TRBJ2-5	-	-
TGTGCCAGCAGTTGGGGAGGGGCCGGGATGGTCTACGAGCAGTACTTC	CASSWGGAGMVYEQYF	TRBV6-6	TRBJ2-7	TRBD2	-
TGCGCCAGCAGCAGGGACTACATATCTAATGAAAAACTGTTTTTT	CASSRDYISNEKLFF	TRBV4-3	TRBJ1-4	-	-
TGTGCCATCAGTGAGTCGGAACTGCGGGGCCGGTATGGCTACACCTTC	CAISESELRGRYGYTF	TRBV10-3	TRBJ1-2	-	-
TGTGCCAGCTCACCACAGAAAGGAGCCGCTAATGAAAAACTGTTTTTT	CASSPQKGAANEKLFF	TRBV18	TRBJ1-4	-	-
TGTGCCAGCAGTTACTCGGGGACAGGGAGGAACTATGGCTACACCTTC	CASSYSGTGRNYGYTF	TRBV6-5	TRBJ1-2	TRBD1	once
TGTGCCAGCAGTACCCGACAGGGAGAGAAGTGGGGAACTGAAGCTTTCTTT	CASSTRQGEKWGTEAFF	TRBV27	TRBJ1-1	TRBD1	-
TGCGCCAGCAGCTTGGCAACCGGGGACACCCCCAAACTGTTTTTT	CASSLATGDTPKLFF	TRBV5-1	TRBJ1-4	-	-
TGTGCCAGCAGGGGGGGACGGACGAACACTGAAGCTTTCTTT	CASRGGRTNTEAFF	TRBV7-2	TRBJ1-1	-	-
TGTGCTAGTGGTTTGTGGCCTGTGAACTATGGCTACACCTTC	CASGLWPVNYGYTF	TRBV12-5	TRBJ1-2	-	-
TGTGCCAGCAGTGACTACTGGCGGGGTAGAAACATTCAGTACTTC	CASSDYWRGRNIQYF	TRBV25-1	TRBJ2-4	-	-
TGCGCCAGCAGCCAAGAGGCAGGGGCTAATGAAAAACTGTTTTTT	CASSQEAGANEKLFF	TRBV4-1	TRBJ1-4	-	-
TGTGCCAGCAGCCAAGATGTACGGGGCTTCTATGGCTACACCTTC	CASSQDVRGFYGYTF	TRBV14	TRBJ1-2	-	-
TGTGCCAGCAGCGGGACAGCTTTGAACACTGAAGCTTTCTTT	CASSGTALNTEAFF	TRBV7-2	TRBJ1-1	TRBD1	-
TGTGCCAGCAGCTTAGAAGGAGCGGGAGGGCACAATGAGCAGTTCTTC	CASSLEGAGGHNEQFF	TRBV7-2	TRBJ2-1	TRBD2	-
TGTGCCAGCAGTAAAAAGAGGGACAGGGAATGGAATGGCTACACCTTC	CASSKKRDREWNGYTF	TRBV27	TRBJ1-2	TRBD1	-
TGTGCCAGCAGCCCTGTTGTGGGCCATGGCTACACCTTC	CASSPVVGHGYTF	TRBV28	TRBJ1-2	-	-
TGTGCCAGCGGAGCCTCAAGAGGGAATAATTCACCCCTCCACTTT	CASGASRGNNSPLHF	TRBV5-4	TRBJ1-6	-	-
TGTGCCACCAGCAGAGAGGGAATAGAAAAACTGTTTTTT	CATSREGIEKLFF	TRBV15	TRBJ1-4	-	-
TGTGCCAGCAGCGTAAGTCCAGCCACAGATACGCAGTATTTT	CASSVSPATDTQYF	TRBV9	TRBJ2-3	-	once
TGTGCCAGCAGTTTTTCCCCCGGAAATCAGCCCCAGCATTTT	CASSFSPGNQPQHF	TRBV27	TRBJ1-5	-	-
TGTGCCAGCAGTGTGACTAGCGGGAGGACAAACAATGAGCAGTTCTTC	CASSVTSGRTNNEQFF	TRBV6-1	TRBJ2-1	TRBD2	-